Listed below are T cell receptor beta chains from one sample, sequenced in a study of blood T cell repertoires in COVID-19. The method was immunoSEQ multiplex PCR; TCRdb's version includes in-frame clones alone and lacks a portion of them. Of 40,000 to 45,000 clones listed, approximately 90% are singletons. The sample taken for sequencing was peripheral blood. Receptor source: a man in his sixties with active COVID-19. Both conserved end residues are part of each CDR3. The D gene is left open where the match is weak. Some rows have no size entry. The others give once, few or many, or a class for an expanded clone.

TRBV5-6	-	TRBJ2-5	TRBD1	TGTGCCAGCAGCCTGGGACAGGGGGTGTGGCAGGAGACCCAGTACTTC	CASSLGQGVWQETQYF
TRBV9	few	TRBJ2-5	-	TGTGCCAGCAGCGTAGGGCAGGGTGCGGAGACCCAGTACTTC	CASSVGQGAETQYF
TRBV2	-	TRBJ2-2	-	TGTGCCAGCAGGGAGGGACCCCTGGGGACGGGGAAGGGGGAGCTGTTTTTT	CASREGPLGTGKGELFF
TRBV5-1	once	TRBJ1-4	TRBD1	TGCGCCAGCAGCTCCAGGGGGGTAAATGAAAAACTGTTTTTT	CASSSRGVNEKLFF
TRBV19	-	TRBJ2-3	-	TGTGCCAGTAGTCCCAAGGAGCGGGTTACAGATACGCAGTATTTT	CASSPKERVTDTQYF
TRBV7-2	-	TRBJ2-3	TRBD1	TGTGCCAGCAGCTTAAGACAGGGGGCTCGAGGGGCGGATACGCAGTATTTT	CASSLRQGARGADTQYF
TRBV7-3	-	TRBJ2-2	-	TGTGCCAGCAGCCCAGAGGGCGGGACGAACACCGGGGAGCTGTTTTTT	CASSPEGGTNTGELFF
TRBV5-4	-	TRBJ2-7	TRBD2	TGTGCCAGCAGCTTGGCTAGCGGGAGATCCTACGAGCAGTACTTC	CASSLASGRSYEQYF
TRBV5-6	-	TRBJ1-1	-	TGTGCCAGCAGCTTGGCCAGTACAGATATGAACACTGAAGCTTTCTTT	CASSLASTDMNTEAFF
TRBV2	-	TRBJ2-5	-	TGTGCCAGCAGTTCCCAGGGTAGTGAGACCCAGTACTTC	CASSSQGSETQYF
TRBV19	-	TRBJ2-2	TRBD2	TGTGCCAGTAGTTCACCATCCGGTACAGGACTAGCGGGAGAGCAGAACACCGGGGAGCTGTTTTTT	CASSSPSGTGLAGEQNTGELFF
TRBV7-8	-	TRBJ1-2	TRBD1	TGTGCCAGCAGCCCAAGGACAGGGGGCGGAAGTGGCTACACCTTC	CASSPRTGGGSGYTF
TRBV18	-	TRBJ2-1	-	TGTGCCAGCTCGGAAAGGGGGAGGGGGTCCTACAATGAGCAGTTCTTC	CASSERGRGSYNEQFF
TRBV6-6	-	TRBJ1-6	-	TGTGCCAGCATCAGGGAAGCAAATTCACCCCTCCACTTT	CASIREANSPLHF
TRBV4-1	-	TRBJ2-7	TRBD1	TGCGCCAGCAGTTTACCGGGACAGGGGACCGAGCAGTACTTC	CASSLPGQGTEQYF
TRBV10-3	-	TRBJ2-7	-	TGTGCCATTGGGCCCTCGGGGGAGCAGTACTTC	CAIGPSGEQYF
TRBV18	-	TRBJ2-1	-	TGTGCCAGCTCACCTGGAGCGAGCTCCTACAATGAGCAGTTCTTC	CASSPGASSYNEQFF
TRBV6-5	-	TRBJ1-1	-	TGTGCCAGCAGTTGGGGCATGAACACTGAAGCTTTCTTT	CASSWGMNTEAFF